Shown below are 10 T cell receptor beta chains from a single sample sequenced in a study of blood T cell repertoires in COVID-19. The data were produced by immunoSEQ multiplex PCR, yet TCRdb's version contains in-frame clones alone and is incomplete. This sample yields about 210,000 clones, of which about 83% are seen a single time; around 2.3% belongs to the top ten. The sample taken for sequencing was peripheral blood. These TCRs come from a woman aged 40 to 50 with active or convalescent COVID-19.

V is TRBV10-1 and J is TRBJ2-1, with TRBD2 matching 11 bases. With V trimmed by 6 bases and J by 5 bases, 12 bases remained unmatched. Germline CDR1 and CDR2: WNHNN and SYGVQD (reference sequence). CDR3 length: 17 residues. This chain's CDR3 is CASSDRLAGNTDNEQFF. In nucleotides, the CDR3 is TGCGCCAGCAGCGACAGACTAGCGGGAAACACCGACAATGAGCAGTTCTTC.

The chain carries TRBV4-3 and TRBJ2-7, with 7 bases aligning to TRBD2. Unmatched junction bases numbered 15, after V lost 0 bases and J lost 7 bases. The CDR3 sequence is 17 residues long. Germline V gives CDR1 LGHNA, CDR2 YSLEER. In DNA, the CDR3 is TGCGCCAGCAGCCAAGATTTGGGACTATGGGCCCCTCGGGAGCAGTACTTC. As protein: CASSQDLGLWAPREQYF.

CDR3 protein: CASSLGPAGSSYNEQFF. CDR3 nucleotide sequence: TGCGCCAGCAGCTTGGGCCCAGCGGGGAGCTCCTACAATGAGCAGTTCTTC. The chain uses TRBV5-1 and TRBJ2-1; 7 nucleotides match TRBD2. Germline V gene sequence: CDR1 SGHRS, CDR2 YFSETQ. The ends lost 0 bases at V and 0 bases at J; junction bases unmatched: 6. This CDR3 spans 17 amino acids.

The chain joins TRBV19 to TRBJ1-1; the match to TRBD1 covers 7 bases. Germline lookup yields CDR1 LNHDA and CDR2 SQIVND (reference sequence). The CDR3 is 14 residues long. The V segment lost 6 bases and the J segment 3 bases; nucleotides outside the gene matches: 7. The CDR3 region is CASRDRQGHTEAFF. CDR3 in DNA: TGTGCCAGTAGGGATCGACAGGGCCACACTGAAGCTTTCTTT.

This rearrangement joins TRBV24-1 to TRBJ2-3; D perhaps matches TRBD2 (6 bases). The CDR3 has 14 residues. Germline-derived CDR1 and CDR2 are KGHDR and SFDVKD. V was cut by 4 bases and J by 0 bases, with 7 bases left in between. The CDR3 region has the DNA TGTGCCACCAGTGACAGCGGGAGCACAGATACGCAGTATTTT. Its translation: CATSDSGSTDTQYF.

This chain uses TRBV19 with TRBJ2-3; 14 positions match TRBD2. The germline CDR1 and CDR2 sequences are LNHDA and SQIVND (reference sequence). V was clipped by 1 base and J by 4 bases; unmatched bases: 4. This CDR3 region has 17 residues. The CDR3 loop reads CASSIGGTSGSADTQYF. The CDR3 DNA follows: TGTGCCAGTAGTATAGGCGGGACTAGCGGGAGTGCAGATACGCAGTATTTT.

In this sample, this clone turned up once. V is TRBV18 and J is TRBJ1-4, with TRBD1 matching 7 bases. Germline V gene data show CDR1 as KGHSH and CDR2 as LQKENI. Trimming removed 6 bases from V and 8 bases from J; junction bases left unmatched: 12. The CDR3 consists of 15 residues. CDR3 sequence (DNA): TGTGCCAGCTCCGGAGGGAACAGGGGCGCAGAAAAACTGTTTTTT. This encodes CASSGGNRGAEKLFF.

This chain links TRBV12-2 with TRBJ2-7; TRBD1 is the table's D call and was not checked against the DNA. TRBV12-2 has pseudogene status. The length of the CDR3 is 12 residues. CDR3 sequence: CAKGVGWYEQYF. The CDR3 nucleotides are TGTGCAAAGGGGGTGGGGTGGTACGAGCAGTACTTC.

The chain recombines TRBV25-1 with TRBJ2-1, with 12 bases aligning to TRBD2. The V gene's germline CDR1 is MGHDK and CDR2 SYGVNS. There are 18 residues in the CDR3. V shed 7 bases, J shed 0 bases, and the junction held 10 bases outside the gene matches. This CDR3 reads CASTPGTSGYSSYNEQFF. CDR3 bases: TGTGCCAGCACCCCCGGGACTAGCGGGTACAGCTCCTACAATGAGCAGTTCTTC.

This chain links TRBV5-1 with TRBJ2-2, with 12 bases fitting TRBD2. The CDR3 has 16 residues. With 3 bases clipped from V and 2 bases from J, the junction kept 2 bases outside the gene matches. Germline loops: CDR1 SGHRS, CDR2 YFSETQ. The CDR3 protein is CASSYGLAGNTGELFF. CDR3 coding DNA: TGCGCCAGCAGCTACGGACTAGCGGGAAACACCGGGGAGCTGTTTTTT.